This passage covers 19 T cell receptor beta chains from one sample sequenced in a study of graft-versus-host responses after intestinal transplantation. These TCRs are of unknown antigen specificity. Produced via immunoSEQ multiplex PCR; TCRdb's table is partial and in-frame only. The sample lists around 100,000 clones, about 90% occurring once. The source material was unstimulated CD4+ T cells sorted from spleen or lymph node cells, sampled before transplant. The source is a human donor who was the organ donor for an intestinal transplant.

This chain joins TRBV5-5 and TRBJ2-5; D not resolved. The CDR3 consists of 15 residues. CDR1 SGHKS and CDR2 YYEKEE come from the germline V gene (reference sequence). Trimming removed 0 bases from V and 5 bases from J, with 14 bases in between. The CDR3 DNA follows: TGTGCCAGCAGCTTGGCCAACCCCCTCTCGGAGACCCAGTACTTC. Residues: CASSLANPLSETQYF.

The chain joins TRBV29-1 to TRBJ2-2, with TRBD1 as a possible D gene (5 bases). Trimming removed 7 bases from V and 8 bases from J, with 17 bases in between. CDR3 length: 13 residues. Germline-derived CDR1 and CDR2 are SQVTM and ANQGSEA. This chain's CDR3 is CSAIHTSGGELFF. In DNA form, the CDR3 reads TGCAGCGCAATACATACCTCAGGGGGGGAGCTGTTTTTT.

V is TRBV2 and J is TRBJ2-3, with 10 nucleotides matching TRBD2. CDR1 and CDR2 from the germline V gene are SNHLY and FYNNEI. J gave up 11 bases and V 11 bases, and 16 bases lay outside the gene matches. The CDR3 loop spans 14 amino acids. This CDR3 reads CAAPTSGSPLRQYF. The CDR3, as DNA: TGTGCCGCCCCGACTAGCGGGTCGCCTCTACGGCAGTATTTT.

This chain connects TRBV4-1 to TRBJ2-7, with a possible D match to TRBD2 (6 bases). The length of the CDR3 is 17 residues. The germline V gene has CDR1 MGHRA and CDR2 YSYEKL. The V end was cut by 3 bases, the J end by 5 bases, with 23 bases between. CDR3 region: CASSQGVAGGSWDEQYF. The CDR3 nucleotides are TGCGCCAGCAGCCAGGGGGTGGCTGGAGGGTCTTGGGACGAGCAGTACTTC.

This sequence joins TRBV28 and TRBJ2-3; D remains unclear. The CDR3 has 13 residues. V was shortened by 4 bases and J by 6 bases, with 11 bases between the two germline ends. Germline V gene data show CDR1 as MDHEN and CDR2 as SYDVKM. CDR3 sequence: CASSSFKVDTQYF. CDR3 in DNA: TGTGCCAGCAGTTCATTTAAAGTGGATACGCAGTATTTT.

This chain uses TRBV5-1 with TRBJ2-3, with D perhaps TRBD2 (6 bases). CDR1 SGHRS and CDR2 YFSETQ come from the germline V gene. This CDR3 is 16 amino acids long. The germline V and J ends were trimmed by 4 bases and 0 bases, with 15 bases remaining between them. As DNA, the CDR3 is TGCGCCAGCAGCCTTGCGCTTGGGACTAGCACAGATACGCAGTATTTT. Amino acids: CASSLALGTSTDTQYF.

This clone was seen only once. The chain employs TRBV7-2 and TRBJ2-5; the match to TRBD2 covers 11 bases. The CDR3 consists of 16 residues. In germline, CDR1 is SGHTA, CDR2 FQGNSA. With V trimmed by 4 bases and J by 4 bases, 8 bases remained unmatched. The CDR3 nucleotides read TGTGCCAGCAGCTCTCGTAGCGGGGGGGCCAGAGAGACCCAGTACTTC. Translation: CASSSRSGGARETQYF. The whole variable domain, filled in from reference TRBV7-2 and TRBJ2-5, reads GAGVSQSPSNKVTEKGKDVELRCDPISGHTALYWYRQSLGQGLEFLIYFQGNSAPDKSGLPSDRFSAERTGGSVSTLTIQRTQQEDSAVYLCASSSRSGGARETQYFGPGTRLLVL.

The rearrangement links TRBV19 to TRBJ1-5; no definite D call. The CDR3 sequence is 12 residues long. The V and J ends lost 3 bases and 7 bases respectively, with 7 bases between them. The germline CDR1 and CDR2 sequences are LNHDA and SQIVND (reference sequence). Here the CDR3 DNA reads TGTGCCAGTAGTATGGGTTTCCAGCCCCAGCATTTT. Translation gives CASSMGFQPQHF.

This chain connects TRBV6-6 to TRBJ1-2; 9 nucleotides align to TRBD1. Trimming took 6 bases from V and 4 from J; bases not matched to a gene: 6. Looked up from germline, CDR1 is MNHNY and CDR2 is SVGAGI (reference sequence). The CDR3 runs to 14 residues. The CDR3 nucleotides are TGTGCCAGCAGACAGGGACAGGGAGGCTATGGCTACACCTTC. Translated, it gives CASRQGQGGYGYTF.

This sequence joins TRBV30 and TRBJ1-6; D uncertain. The CDR3 contains 13 residues. The V gene's germline CDR1 is GTSNPN and CDR2 SVGIG (reference sequence). Trimming took off 2 bases at V and 6 bases at J, with 8 bases between the two ends. The CDR3, as DNA: TGTGCCTGGAGTTACGTAGTTAATTCACCCCTCCACTTT. Encoded protein: CAWSYVVNSPLHF. The full variable domain, completed using reference TRBV30 and TRBJ1-6, is SQTIHQWPATLVQPVGSPLSLECTVEGTSNPNLYWYRQAAGRGLQLLFYSVGIGQISSEVPQNLSASRPQDRQFILSSKKLLLSDSGFYLCAWSYVVNSPLHFGNGTRLTVT.

This clone was seen a single time. The chain is built from TRBV6-5 and TRBJ2-2; TRBD2 might be the D (5 bases). Trimming took 2 bases from V and 4 from J, leaving 11 bases between them. This CDR3 spans 15 amino acids. Germline-derived CDR1 and CDR2 are MNHEY and SVGAGI. The CDR3 DNA follows: TGTGCCAGCAGTTACACTAGGGCTACCACCGGGGAGCTGTTTTTT. This gives the protein CASSYTRATTGELFF.

The chain employs TRBV5-1 and TRBJ1-4; D is ambiguous. CDR1 and CDR2 from the germline V gene are SGHRS and YFSETQ. Trimming took off 3 bases at V and 4 bases at J, with 16 bases between the two ends. CDR3 length equals 16 residues. The DNA for the CDR3 is TGCGCCAGCAGCTCCGGCCTCGGCGCCATTAATGAAAAACTGTTTTTT. Residues: CASSSGLGAINEKLFF.

The chain joins TRBV11-3 to TRBJ2-5; D might be TRBD2 (6 bases). CDR3 length: 14 residues. Germline loops: CDR1 SGHNT, CDR2 YENEEA. The germline V and J ends were trimmed by 3 bases and 5 bases, with 13 bases remaining between them. CDR3 sequence: CASSFGGADETQYF. DNA of the CDR3: TGTGCCAGCAGCTTCGGCGGGGCAGATGAGACCCAGTACTTC.

The chain uses TRBV7-9 and TRBJ1-4; 7 bases match TRBD1. This CDR3 spans 13 amino acids. Germline V gives CDR1 SEHNR, CDR2 FQNEAQ (reference sequence). Germline trimming cut 1 base from V and 9 bases from J; bases unmatched to any gene: 2. CDR3 protein: CASSLEGGQKLFF. DNA for the CDR3: TGTGCCAGCAGCTTAGAAGGGGGCCAAAAACTGTTTTTT. The variable domain in full, with the rest retrieved from reference TRBV7-9 and TRBJ1-4, is DTGVSQNPRHKITKRGQNVTFRCDPISEHNRLYWYRQTLGQGPEFLTYFQNEAQLEKSRLLSDRFSAERPKGSFSTLEIQRTEQGDSAMYLCASSLEGGQKLFFGSGTQLSVL.

The chain employs TRBV7-8 and TRBJ1-6; no definite D call. Trimming removed 1 base from V and 5 bases from J, with 6 bases in between. The CDR3 has 14 residues. Per the germline V gene, CDR1 is SGHVS and CDR2 is FQNEAQ. The CDR3 sequence is CASSLVRNNSPLHF. The CDR3 bases are TGTGCCAGCAGCTTAGTACGGAATAATTCACCCCTCCACTTT.

The chain couples TRBV7-6 to TRBJ2-5, with TRBD1 identical over 11 bases. Germline V gene sequence: CDR1 SGHVS, CDR2 FNYEAQ. CDR3 length: 14 amino acids. Trimming at V came to 5 bases and at J to 5 bases, leaving 4 bases not matched to a gene. Here the CDR3 DNA reads TGTGCCAGCAGCGGGACAGGGGGGCGGGAGACCCAGTACTTC. Its translation is CASSGTGGRETQYF. Full variable domain (outside the CDR3, taken from reference TRBV7-6 and TRBJ2-5): GAGVSQSPRYKVTKRGQDVALRCDPISGHVSLYWYRQALGQGPEFLTYFNYEAQQDKSGLPNDRFSAERPEGSISTLTIQRTEQRDSAMYRCASSGTGGRETQYFGPGTRLLVL.

The chain combines TRBV7-3 with TRBJ1-1; TRBD1 is a possible D gene (5 bases). Germline CDR1 is SGHTA and CDR2 is FQGTGA. This CDR3 is 15 amino acids long. V was pared by 6 bases and J by 1 base, with 15 bases between. The CDR3 region has the DNA TGTGCCAGCAGGAGGGGAGGAGGACCGAACACTGAAGCTTTCTTT. Translating gives CASRRGGGPNTEAFF.

The rearrangement uses TRBV2 and TRBJ2-5; D perhaps matches TRBD1 (7 bases). Germline lookup yields CDR1 SNHLY and CDR2 FYNNEI. V gave up 7 bases and J gave up 3 bases, with 18 bases separating them. This CDR3 has 15 residues. CDR3 in amino acids: CASKERQGGKETQYF. As DNA, the CDR3 is TGTGCCAGCAAAGAACGGCAGGGGGGAAAAGAGACCCAGTACTTC.

The rearrangement links TRBV5-1 to TRBJ2-2; D is unresolved. The CDR3 totals 16 residues. Germline CDR1 SGHRS, CDR2 YFSETQ. The V and J ends lost 1 base and 2 bases respectively, with 12 bases between them. In nucleotides, the CDR3 is TGCGCCAGCAGCTTGTATAGACAAACCAACACCGGGGAGCTGTTTTTT. It codes for CASSLYRQTNTGELFF.